This T cell receptor (beta chain) was recovered during a study of beta chain features in type 1 diabetes. Study-level findings and limits: Moderately but significantly shorter TCRB CDR3s were found in Type 1 diabetes patients in all four CD4+ subsets.

The sample holds a few counts of this clone. Its matching antigen is unknown. Every bit of the isolated RNA underwent reverse transcription, so sequencing read expressed TCRB transcripts. An average approximately 3.7 million reads came from naive, central memory and regulatory T cell samples. Method: immunoSEQ multiplex PCR; TCRdb's copy keeps in-frame clones and lacks some. This table has 300,000 to 350,000 clones, around 7.6% appearing once. This CDR3 has 12 amino acids. Between the trimmed V and J ends, which lost 4 bases and 3 bases, there was a span of 7 bases. CDR1 KGHSH and CDR2 LQKENI come from the germline V gene.

The source of this sequence is a woman aged 18-35 years in good health. The chain uses TRBV18 and TRBJ2-7; no definite D call. The sequenced sample was central memory CD4+ T cells from blood. The CDR3 bases are TGTGCCAGCTCACAAAATGACTACGAGCAGTACTTC. Residues: CASSQNDYEQYF.